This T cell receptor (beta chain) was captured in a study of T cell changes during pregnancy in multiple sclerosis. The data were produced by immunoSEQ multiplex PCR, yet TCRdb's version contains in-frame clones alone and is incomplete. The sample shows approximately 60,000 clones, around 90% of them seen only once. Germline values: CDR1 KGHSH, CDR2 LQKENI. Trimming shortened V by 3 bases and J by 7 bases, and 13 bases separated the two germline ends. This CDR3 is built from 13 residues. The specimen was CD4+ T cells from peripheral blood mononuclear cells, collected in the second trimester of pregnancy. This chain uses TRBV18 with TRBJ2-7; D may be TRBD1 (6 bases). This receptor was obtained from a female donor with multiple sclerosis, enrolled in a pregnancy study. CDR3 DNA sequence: TGTGCCAGCTCACCCCGGGACACAAAAGAGCAGTACTTC. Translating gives CASSPRDTKEQYF.